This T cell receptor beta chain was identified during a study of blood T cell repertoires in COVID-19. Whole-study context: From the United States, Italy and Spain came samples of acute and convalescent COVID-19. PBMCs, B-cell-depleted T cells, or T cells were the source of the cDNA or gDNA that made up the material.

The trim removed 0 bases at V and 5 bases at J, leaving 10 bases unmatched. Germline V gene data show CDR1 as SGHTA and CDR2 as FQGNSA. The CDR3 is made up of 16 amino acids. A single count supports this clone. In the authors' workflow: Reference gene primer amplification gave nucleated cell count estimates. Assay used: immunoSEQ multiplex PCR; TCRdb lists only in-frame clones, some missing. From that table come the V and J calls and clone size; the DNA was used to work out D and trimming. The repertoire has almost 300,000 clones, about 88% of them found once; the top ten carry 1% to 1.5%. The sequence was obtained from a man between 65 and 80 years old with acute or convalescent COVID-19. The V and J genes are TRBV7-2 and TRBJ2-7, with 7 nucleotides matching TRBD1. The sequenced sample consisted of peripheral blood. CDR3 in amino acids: CASSLAGQTGFNEQYF. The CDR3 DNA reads TGTGCCAGCAGCTTAGCAGGACAGACAGGGTTCAACGAGCAGTACTTC. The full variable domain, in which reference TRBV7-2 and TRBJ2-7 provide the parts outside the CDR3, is GAGVSQSPSNKVTEKGKDVELRCDPISGHTALYWYRQSLGQGLEFLIYFQGNSAPDKSGLPSDRFSAERTGGSVSTLTIQRTQQEDSAVYLCASSLAGQTGFNEQYFGPGTRLTVT.